This TCR beta chain was captured in a study of shared clonotypes between healthy human individuals. This clone was seen more than once but under ten times. Its specificity is unknown. The repertoire was sequenced with immunoSEQ multiplex PCR; TCRdb's copy has only in-frame clones and lacks some. The sample lists 300,000 to 400,000 clones, around 70% occurring once. Trimming removed 5 bases from V and 8 bases from J, with 19 bases in between. CDR1 SEHNR and CDR2 FQNEAQ come from the germline V gene (reference sequence). CDR3 length: 15 residues. Notes on the study in general: Generally, naive subsets came out with larger estimated richness than memory subsets. Naive CD4 clonotype sharing across several donors was about 5.3%.

The specimen sequenced was memory CD4+ T cells sorted from blood. Subset specified: CD45RA-negative fraction. The TCR originated in a man under 40 in good health. J is TRBJ2-1 and V is TRBV7-9; tentative D call: TRBD2 (6 bases). The CDR3 DNA is TGTGCCAGCAGCCCTGGGGGGATACGTTTGCATGAGCAGTTCTTC. Protein product: CASSPGGIRLHEQFF.